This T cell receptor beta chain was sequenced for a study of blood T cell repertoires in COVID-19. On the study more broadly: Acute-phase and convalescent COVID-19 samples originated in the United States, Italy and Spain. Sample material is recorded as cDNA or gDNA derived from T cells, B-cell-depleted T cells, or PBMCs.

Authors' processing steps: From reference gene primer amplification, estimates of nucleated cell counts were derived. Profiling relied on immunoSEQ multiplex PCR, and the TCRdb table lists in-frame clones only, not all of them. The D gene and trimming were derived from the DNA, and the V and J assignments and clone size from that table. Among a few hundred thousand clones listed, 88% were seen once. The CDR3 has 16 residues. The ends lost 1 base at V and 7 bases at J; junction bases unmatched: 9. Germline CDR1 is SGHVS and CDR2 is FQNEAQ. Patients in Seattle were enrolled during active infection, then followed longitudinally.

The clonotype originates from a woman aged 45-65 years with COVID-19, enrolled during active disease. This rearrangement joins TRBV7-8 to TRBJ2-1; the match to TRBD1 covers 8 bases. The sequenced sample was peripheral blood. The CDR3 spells CASSLVGRGPSNEQFF. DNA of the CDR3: TGTGCCAGCAGCTTAGTGGGCAGGGGGCCATCAAATGAGCAGTTCTTC.